The 14 T cell receptor beta chains given below trace back to one sample, sequenced in a study of blood T cell repertoires in COVID-19. Clones were read by immunoSEQ multiplex PCR, and TCRdb kept only the in-frame ones, dropping some. The sample lists about 350,000 clones; approximately 84% were seen once. Sequences were obtained from PBMCs or T cells enriched from blood (not recorded which). The receptors were gathered from a woman aged 25 to 45 who had recovered from COVID-19.

The chain has TRBV25-1 and TRBJ1-4; possibly TRBD1 for D (5 bases). Per germline, CDR1 MGHDK and CDR2 SYGVNS. There are 17 residues in the CDR3. Trimming removed 2 bases at V and 0 bases at J, with 13 bases between. In DNA form, the CDR3 reads TGTGCCAGCAGTGAACTACAGGTTTCTGCAACTAATGAAAAACTGTTTTTT. It codes for CASSELQVSATNEKLFF.

This chain connects TRBV19 to TRBJ1-6, with 9 bases that match TRBD1. Germline CDR1 and CDR2: LNHDA and SQIVND (reference sequence). The V segment lost 6 bases and the J segment 10 bases; nucleotides outside the gene matches: 10. The CDR3 length is 15 residues. The DNA for the CDR3 is TGTGCCAGTAGGCATGAGGACAGGGGAAGGTCACCCCTCCACTTT. Amino acids: CASRHEDRGRSPLHF.

This sequence joins TRBV19 and TRBJ1-5; D uncertain. This CDR3 has 14 amino acids. Per germline, CDR1 LNHDA and CDR2 SQIVND (reference sequence). V was clipped by 6 bases and J by 5 bases, with 14 bases between them. The CDR3 loop reads CASSPTTRDQPQHF. CDR3 nucleotides: TGTGCCAGTAGCCCTACTACACGGGATCAGCCCCAGCATTTT.

The gene calls are TRBV5-1 and TRBJ1-2; TRBD1 matches at 10 bases. The V and J ends lost 3 bases and 7 bases, in that order; junction bases with no gene match: 12. This CDR3 is 16 amino acids long. Germline loops: CDR1 SGHRS, CDR2 YFSETQ. CDR3 sequence: CASSSGVTGGASGYTF. The CDR3 DNA reads as TGCGCCAGCAGCTCCGGGGTGACAGGGGGCGCGTCTGGCTACACCTTC.

This clone was counted a single time. The chain links TRBV5-1 to TRBJ2-5; 12 bases align to TRBD2. CDR3 length: 15 residues. V shed 0 bases and J 5 bases; nucleotides not matched to a gene: 2. Germline values: CDR1 SGHRS, CDR2 YFSETQ. DNA of the CDR3: TGCGCCAGCAGCTTGGGACTAGCGGGAGAGGAGACCCAGTACTTC. It codes for CASSLGLAGEETQYF.

This clone was recorded once. This chain links TRBV6-5 with TRBJ1-1, with a possible D match to TRBD1 (6 bases). Germline loops: CDR1 MNHEY, CDR2 SVGAGI. Between the trimmed V and J ends, which lost 2 bases and 10 bases, there was a span of 8 bases. The CDR3 is made up of 11 amino acids. The CDR3 sequence: CASSYLGAAFF. CDR3 DNA sequence: TGTGCCAGCAGTTACCTGGGGGCAGCTTTCTTT.

The genes are TRBV5-4 and TRBJ1-5; D is undetermined. V was clipped by 2 bases and J by 5 bases, with 11 bases between them. Germline CDR1 is SGHNT and CDR2 is YYREEE (reference sequence). The CDR3 extends over 14 amino acids. CDR3 sequence reads: CASSLGGSDQPQHF. Here the CDR3 DNA reads TGTGCCAGCAGCTTAGGCGGGTCCGATCAGCCCCAGCATTTT.

The chain recombines TRBV12-5 with TRBJ1-5; D possibly corresponds to TRBD1 (6 bases). The V gene's germline CDR1 is LGHNT and CDR2 FRNRAP. V was shortened by 0 bases and J by 0 bases, with 15 bases between the two germline ends. This CDR3 contains 18 residues. The CDR3 sequence: CASGLVPGDLYSNQPQHF. The CDR3 bases are TGTGCTAGTGGTTTGGTGCCAGGGGATCTTTATAGCAATCAGCCCCAGCATTTT. The variable domain in full, with the rest retrieved from reference TRBV12-5 and TRBJ1-5, is DARVTQTPRHKVTEMGQEVTMRCQPILGHNTVFWYRQTMMQGLELLAYFRNRAPLDDSGMPKDRFSAEMPDATLATLKIQPSEPRDSAVYFCASGLVPGDLYSNQPQHFGDGTRLSIL.

The gene calls are TRBV5-1 and TRBJ1-3; no clear D gene. The CDR3 spans 16 residues. V lost 0 bases and J 0 bases, leaving 10 bases between the germline ends. The germline gives CDR1 SGHRS, CDR2 YFSETQ. DNA of the CDR3: TGCGCCAGCAGCTTGGGTATTCCCTCCTCTGGAAACACCATATATTTT. It specifies CASSLGIPSSGNTIYF.

This chain connects TRBV28 to TRBJ2-7; 7 bases fit TRBD2. Germline assignment: CDR1 MDHEN and CDR2 SYDVKM. Trimming removed 4 bases from V and 2 bases from J; junction bases left unmatched: 8. The CDR3 sequence is 15 residues long. The CDR3 DNA reads TGTGCCAGCAGTTACAGCGGGACTAACCCCTACGAGCAGTACTTC. The encoded protein is CASSYSGTNPYEQYF.

The chain links TRBV7-2 to TRBJ2-2; the D gene is possibly TRBD2 (6 bases). The germline V gene has CDR1 SGHTA and CDR2 FQGNSA. This CDR3 contains 16 residues. The V and J ends lost 5 bases and 2 bases respectively, with 15 bases between them. In DNA form, the CDR3 reads TGTGCCAGCAGCAAAAGGGGAGGCGGAAACACCGGGGAGCTGTTTTTT. Encoded protein: CASSKRGGGNTGELFF.

The gene calls are TRBV7-6 and TRBJ2-1; 7 nucleotides line up with TRBD2. The CDR3 runs 17 residues. Germline values: CDR1 SGHVS, CDR2 FNYEAQ. V trimming: 6 bases; J trimming: 4 bases; junction bases outside the gene matches: 15. The CDR3 protein is CASSSAPSAGPYNEQFF. The DNA for the CDR3 is TGTGCCAGCAGTTCAGCGCCCTCAGCGGGGCCTTACAATGAGCAGTTCTTC.

In the case of this clone: This CDR3 is also generated by other DNA sequences in the sample. This chain uses TRBV27 with TRBJ1-4; 9 positions agree with TRBD1. Trimming cost V 6 bases and J 8 bases; bases outside gene matches: 7. CDR1 is MNHEY, CDR2 SMNVEV, per germline (reference sequence). CDR3 size: 14 residues. In DNA form, the CDR3 reads TGTGCCAGCAGATTACAGGGGGCGGGAGAAAAACTGTTTTTT. Protein: CASRLQGAGEKLFF.

This chain links TRBV18 with TRBJ1-6, with 9 bases lining up with TRBD1. V was pared by 0 bases and J by 6 bases, with 3 bases of the junction left unmatched. This CDR3 comprises 16 residues. The germline V gene encodes CDR1 KGHSH and CDR2 LQKENI. CDR3 coding DNA: TGTGCCAGCTCACCACCGACAGGGGGTGGTAATTCACCCCTCCACTTT. It yields the protein CASSPPTGGGNSPLHF.